These T cell receptor beta chains were read from a single sample in a study of blood T cell repertoires in COVID-19. Only in-frame clones appear in the TCRdb table, and some are missing; sequencing was by immunoSEQ multiplex PCR. The repertoire holds around 190,000 clones, with about 82% as singletons. The sample consisted of peripheral blood. These receptors all stem from a man in his sixties or seventies with active or convalescent COVID-19. CDR3s include the opening cysteine and the closing phenylalanine or tryptophan. Fields, in order: J gene, CDR3 length, V gene, D gene, clone size, CDR3 DNA, CDR3 protein. The D gene is left open where the match is weak. Rows may omit the clone size; those that give it use once, few, many or a size class.

>TRBJ1-1|12|TRBV27|-|-
TGTGCCAGCAGTTTCTCGGGCAGGGCGGCTTTCTTT
CASSFSGRAAFF
>TRBJ1-4|14|TRBV7-9|TRBD1|-
TGTGCCAGCAGCTTGAACGAGGGACAGCCCGAACTGTTTTTT
CASSLNEGQPELFF
>TRBJ1-1|12|TRBV12-3/TRBV12-4|-|-
TGTGCCAGCGCAGGGGAATACACTGAAGCTTTCTTT
CASAGEYTEAFF
>TRBJ2-7|18|TRBV3-1/TRBV3-2|TRBD2|-
TGTGCCAGCAGCCAGGCCGGGACTAGCGGGAGATATCCTTACGAGCAGTACTTC
CASSQAGTSGRYPYEQYF
>TRBJ1-5|16|TRBV6-1|TRBD1|-
TGTGCCAGCAGTGGGGGACAGAAGTATAGCAATCAGCCCCAGCATTTT
CASSGGQKYSNQPQHF
>TRBJ1-1|15|TRBV7-2|TRBD1|-
TGTGCCAGCAGCTCCGGACAGGGGCGACTATCTGAAGCTTTCTTT
CASSSGQGRLSEAFF
>TRBJ1-5|15|TRBV7-2|-|-
TGTGCCAGCAGCTTATCATGGCAGGGAAGTCAGCCCCAGCATTTT
CASSLSWQGSQPQHF
>TRBJ2-2|15|TRBV18|TRBD1|once
TGTGCCAGCTCACTGGGGACAGGGAACACCGGGGAGCTGTTTTTT
CASSLGTGNTGELFF
>TRBJ2-3|17|TRBV7-2|TRBD2|-
TGTGCCAGCAGCCCAGTGAGCGGGGGGGCTTTTACAGATACGCAGTATTTT
CASSPVSGGAFTDTQYF
>TRBJ2-1|17|TRBV5-4|-|once
TGTGCCAGCAGCCGAGATTGGCGGCCTTACTCCTACAATGAGCAGTTCTTC
CASSRDWRPYSYNEQFF
>TRBJ1-6|17|TRBV7-9|TRBD1|-
TGTGCCAGCAGCTTATACAGGGGGCAAGATCATAATTCACCCCTCCACTTT
CASSLYRGQDHNSPLHF
>TRBJ2-3|17|TRBV4-1|TRBD2|-
TGCGCCAGCAGCCAAGAAAGGCTAGCGGGGATAGATAATACGCAGTATTTT
CASSQERLAGIDNTQYF
>TRBJ2-7|16|TRBV27|TRBD1|-
TGTGCCAGCAGTTTTGGTAGACAGGGTTCGTCCTACGAGCAGTACTTC
CASSFGRQGSSYEQYF
>TRBJ1-2|15|TRBV18|-|-
TGTGCCAGCTCTACGAGCGGCGGAGCTAACTATGGCTACACCTTC
CASSTSGGANYGYTF
>TRBJ2-5|16|TRBV9|TRBD1|few
TGTGCCAGCAGCGTGCTGGGGACAGGAGTTGGAGAGACCCAGTACTTC
CASSVLGTGVGETQYF
>TRBJ2-7|14|TRBV12-2|-|few
TGTGCAAGTCGCGACGGGGAGACAACCTACGAGCAGTACTTC
CASRDGETTYEQYF
>TRBJ2-2|13|TRBV27|-|once
TGTGCCACCTCACGGAGGGTTCTTGGGGAGCTGTTTTTT
CATSRRVLGELFF
>TRBJ2-2|17|TRBV5-1|TRBD2|once
TGCGCCAGCAGCACTGGCGCTAGCGGGAGTAGCCCCGGGGAGCTGTTTTTT
CASSTGASGSSPGELFF
>TRBJ2-1|16|TRBV9|TRBD2|few
TGTGCCAGCAGCGTAGTAGCGGGCCAATCCTACAATGAGCAGTTCTTC
CASSVVAGQSYNEQFF
>TRBJ2-6|17|TRBV15|-|-
TGTGCCACCAGCAGAGATAGGATAGCTTCTGGGGCCAACGTCCTGACTTTC
CATSRDRIASGANVLTF
>TRBJ2-3|17|TRBV9|TRBD2|-
TGTGCCAGCAGCGTAGCCGGGACTAGCGGAAGCACAGATACGCAGTATTTT
CASSVAGTSGSTDTQYF
>TRBJ2-5|11|TRBV30|-|few
TGTGCCTGGAGCGTCGCGGAGACCCAGTACTTC
CAWSVAETQYF
>TRBJ1-1|14|TRBV18|TRBD1|-
TGTGCCAGCTCACTTGACGACAGGGGGAGGAGAGCTTTCTTT
CASSLDDRGRRAFF
>TRBJ1-2|16|TRBV28|TRBD1|-
TGTGCCAGCAGTTTATCCCCCGACAGGGGAGGTAGTGGCTACACCTTC
CASSLSPDRGGSGYTF
>TRBJ2-1|15|TRBV9|TRBD2|-
TGTGCCAGCAGCGGAACTAGCGGGTACTACAATGAGCAGTTCTTC
CASSGTSGYYNEQFF
>TRBJ2-1|14|TRBV30|TRBD2|-
TGTGCCTGGAGCCCAGGCGGGGGGAACAATGAGCAGTTCTTC
CAWSPGGGNNEQFF
>TRBJ2-1|15|TRBV9|TRBD2|-
TGTGCCAGCAGCGTGTCGACTAGCGGGAGTGGAGAGCAGTTCTTC
CASSVSTSGSGEQFF
>TRBJ2-7|18|TRBV4-1|TRBD2|-
TGCGCCAACAGCCAAGAAGGGGGACTAGCGGGAGCGTACTACGAGCAGTACTTC
CANSQEGGLAGAYYEQYF
>TRBJ1-2|15|TRBV5-1|TRBD1|-
TGCGCCAGCAGCACCGGGACAGGGACGGTGGGTGGCTACACCTTC
CASSTGTGTVGGYTF
>TRBJ1-2|15|TRBV7-2|TRBD1|-
TGTGCCAGCACCTCAGACAGGGGAGGGAACTATGGCTACACCTTC
CASTSDRGGNYGYTF
>TRBJ1-2|12|TRBV19|-|-
TGTGCCAGTAGTCCCGGGGACTATGGCTACACCTTC
CASSPGDYGYTF
>TRBJ1-1|15|TRBV5-6|-|-
TGTGCCAGCAGCCCATTGTCCGGACTTACAACTGAAGCTTTCTTT
CASSPLSGLTTEAFF
>TRBJ2-1|16|TRBV3-1/TRBV3-2|TRBD2|-
TGTGCCAGCAGCCAGTCGACTAGCGGGAACCCCAATGAGCAGTTCTTC
CASSQSTSGNPNEQFF
>TRBJ1-2|13|TRBV5-1|TRBD1|-
TGCGCCAGCAGCTCGGGACAGGGAAATGGCTACACCTTC
CASSSGQGNGYTF
>TRBJ2-2|16|TRBV19|TRBD1|-
TGTGCCAGTAGAGGGGCGGGACAGGGGGCTCCCGGGGAGCTGTTTTTT
CASRGAGQGAPGELFF
>TRBJ2-3|17|TRBV3-1/TRBV3-2|-|-
TGTGCCAGCAGCCACCATTTCGAGGGTAGCGGCACAGATACGCAGTATTTT
CASSHHFEGSGTDTQYF
>TRBJ2-4|15|TRBV2|-|-
TGTGCCAGCTGGCACAGCCTACTAGCCAAAAACATTCAGTACTTC
CASWHSLLAKNIQYF
>TRBJ1-3|14|TRBV7-9|TRBD1|-
TGTGCCAGCAGCCCCCAGGGGGCCGGTGACACCATATATTTT
CASSPQGAGDTIYF
>TRBJ1-2|13|TRBV28|-|-
TGTGCCAGCTGCGAGCGTGCTAACTATGGCTACACCTTC
CASCERANYGYTF
>TRBJ2-5|16|TRBV6-1|TRBD2|-
TGTGCCAGCAGTAAAGCCGGGACTAGCGGACAAGAGACCCAGTACTTC
CASSKAGTSGQETQYF
>TRBJ2-3|17|TRBV5-4|TRBD2|few
TGTGCCAGCAGCTCGATGTTGGAGCGGGGAGGAGGAGATACGCAGTATTTT
CASSSMLERGGGDTQYF
>TRBJ1-2|13|TRBV6-5|TRBD1|-
TGTGCCAGCAGGCAGGGACAGGGGGGAGGCTACACCTTC
CASRQGQGGGYTF
>TRBJ1-3|14|TRBV7-2|-|-
TGTGCCAGCAGCTTAGAGAGGTCTGGAAACACCATATATTTT
CASSLERSGNTIYF
>TRBJ1-6|14|TRBV6-7|-|-
TGTGCCAGCACCTCTCTGGGGCGGAATTCACCCCTCCACTTT
CASTSLGRNSPLHF
>TRBJ2-4|22|TRBV30|TRBD2|-
TGTGCCTGGAGTGGCCCCAGACCCGGGACTAGCGGGGGGGCCTCTTTTTTGAACATTCAGTACTTC
CAWSGPRPGTSGGASFLNIQYF
>TRBJ1-1|13|TRBV4-3|-|few
TGCGCCAGCAGCTCAACACCGAACACTGAAGCTTTCTTT
CASSSTPNTEAFF
>TRBJ2-5|13|TRBV7-2|-|-
TGTGCCAGCAGCTTGGGAGTACAAGAGACCCAGTACTTC
CASSLGVQETQYF
>TRBJ2-1|15|TRBV5-4|-|-
TGTGCCAGCAGCATGGGGGAGGTTTTTTACAATGAGCAGTTCTTC
CASSMGEVFYNEQFF
>TRBJ2-1|15|TRBV7-6|TRBD2|-
TGTGCCAGCAGCCCGACTAGCGGAACCTACAATGAGCAGTTCTTC
CASSPTSGTYNEQFF
>TRBJ2-3|14|TRBV5-1|-|-
TGCGCCAGCAGCCTGGTAGAGGGAACAGATACGCAGTATTTT
CASSLVEGTDTQYF
>TRBJ2-2|14|TRBV11-2|TRBD2|-
TGTGCCAGCAGCACTAGCGACTACACCGGGGAGCTGTTTTTT
CASSTSDYTGELFF
>TRBJ1-1|15|TRBV18|-|-
TGTGCCAGCTCACCGGTTGAGGGTTTTGGGACTGAAGCTTTCTTT
CASSPVEGFGTEAFF